The clone carrying this T cell receptor beta chain appeared once. Its antigen is unknown. This sample was included in a study of T cell responses to AZD1222 COVID-19 vaccine. Study-level background: Second-dose recipients at about 4 or about 12 weeks were treated as one pooled group. Study-level points and caveats: Reportedly, close to half of spike-specific TCRs are directed against unmutated variant regions. Baseline testing showed seropositivity in only five to seven AZD1222 recipients. After two AZD1222 doses, spike-specific TCR breadth and depth rose versus day 0.

The protocol was immunoSEQ multiplex PCR, while the TCRdb copy is restricted to in-frame clones and leaves out a portion. This sample carries about 83,000 clones, 86% of them seen once, and the ten largest clones take 8.7%. The sample here was peripheral blood, taken on day 0 of AZD1222 vaccination. The clonotype was recovered from an adult in good health.

CDR3 coding DNA: TGTGCCAGCAGCCCGGGCAGGTCCTACGAGCAGTACTTC. Its translation is CASSPGRSYEQYF. V gene TRBV13 combines with J gene TRBJ2-7, with D hard to call. The V end lost 5 bases, the J end lost 1 base, and 9 bases lay between the germline ends. CDR1 PRHDT and CDR2 FYEKMQ come from the germline V gene (reference sequence). This CDR3 comprises 13 residues.